This T cell receptor (beta chain) is drawn from a study of blood T cell repertoires in COVID-19. Assay: immunoSEQ multiplex PCR; the TCRdb copy retains only in-frame clones and omits some. This table holds 450,000 or so clones, over 75% found once. Trimming took 0 bases from V and 3 from J, leaving 6 bases between them. The germline CDR1 and CDR2 sequences are MNHEY and SMNVEV (reference sequence). The CDR3 totals 14 residues. The rearrangement joins TRBV27 to TRBJ2-1; TRBD2 might be the D (5 bases). The source of this sequence is a woman between 35 and 50 years old with COVID-19, enrolled during active disease. Sequencing was carried out using peripheral blood. This chain's CDR3 is CASSLSRGYNEQFF. The CDR3 DNA follows: TGTGCCAGCAGTTTATCCCGGGGCTACAATGAGCAGTTCTTC.